Below are 3 T cell receptor beta chains sequenced from a single sample in a study of response to subunit inactivated influenza vaccine. TCRdb passed the RT-PCR reads through MiXCR, listing each CDR3 protein once. The sample lists about 540,000 distinct CDR3 sequences, around 21% seen once, with 2.8% in the top ten. The data also belong to a second study, concerning T cells expressing NK-cell markers. Per that paper: TCR beta cDNA was generated via 5'RACE template switching incorporating UMIs.

The sequencing here drew on CD4+ T cells sorted from PBMCs, taken approximately 12 days after vaccination. The receptors stem from a man aged 45-60 years who received an inactivated influenza vaccine.

The rearrangement links TRBV11-3 to TRBJ2-1; TRBD1 aligns across 7 bases. The V gene end was trimmed by 3 bases and the J gene end by 8 bases; junction bases not matched to a gene: 10. This CDR3 has 15 residues. Germline CDR1 is SGHNT and CDR2 is YENEEA. The CDR3 nucleotides read TGTGCCAGCAGCTTGGAGGCAGGGGGTTGGGATGAGCAGTTCTTC. Protein: CASSLEAGGWDEQFF.

The rearrangement uses TRBV4-3 and TRBJ2-3; 8 bases are a match to TRBD2. Germline CDR1 and CDR2: LGHNA and YSLEER. V shed 3 bases and J 3 bases; nucleotides not matched to a gene: 11. The CDR3 is 17 residues long. CDR3 residues: CASSHGAGGGSTDTQYF. Written as DNA, the CDR3 is TGCGCCAGCAGCCATGGCGCGGGGGGCGGGTCGACAGATACGCAGTATTTT.

Here the CDR3 reads CASSRGGWNSNQPQHF. CDR3 in DNA: TGTGCCAGCAGCAGGGGAGGGTGGAATAGCAATCAGCCCCAGCATTTT. The rearrangement uses TRBV7-2 and TRBJ1-5; D possibly corresponds to TRBD1 (5 bases). The germline CDR1 and CDR2 sequences are SGHTA and FQGNSA. With 5 bases removed from V and 0 bases from J, the gap between germline ends came to 14 bases. The CDR3 totals 16 residues.